This T cell receptor (beta chain) was recovered during a study of spatial heterogeneity in lung cancer. As for the study in general: TCR and UMI combinations that were unique each appeared, on average, more than ten times in raw reads.

Noted time point: sample taken at primary tumor resection. Whole RNA came from tumor, nontumor lung or frozen PBMC and was sequenced without being sorted. One entry per CDR3 protein results from TCRdb running MiXCR on the 5' RACE reads. Of more than 35,000 distinct CDR3 sequences in the sample, 5.2% were seen once. Trimming cost V 2 bases and J 7 bases, with 13 bases left between them. Germline values: CDR1 SGHTA, CDR2 FQGNSA. The CDR3 loop spans 14 amino acids. This clonotype was picked up many times. The receptor comes from a female donor with early-stage non-small cell lung cancer. This sequence joins TRBV7-2 and TRBJ2-3, with D perhaps matching TRBD2 (5 bases). The sequencing used PBMCs, collected at surgery. Here the CDR3 reads CASSLIEGLNTQYF. In DNA, the CDR3 is TGTGCCAGCAGCTTAATCGAGGGTCTGAATACGCAGTATTTT.